This is a list of T cell receptor beta chains from one sample in a study of a mutant IDH1 vaccine in newly diagnosed glioma. Assay used: immunoSEQ multiplex PCR; TCRdb lists only in-frame clones, some missing. The repertoire holds around 37,000 clones, 92% seen once, with roughly 18% in the top ten. This specimen consisted of PBMCs, obtained from a glioma patient treated with radiotherapy, temozolomide or both. All receptors derive from a man between 18 and 29 years old with glioma. CDR3s include the opening cysteine and the closing phenylalanine or tryptophan. A D gene is named only where the DNA matches it firmly. Some rows mark clone size as missing; the rest say once, few, many or name a class of expanded clone.

NA	TRBV27	TRBJ2-2	NA	CASSFTYTGELFF	TGTGCCAGCAGTTTTACGTACACCGGGGAGCTGTTTTTT
NA	TRBV9	TRBJ1-2	NA	CASSQGLREGYTF	TGTGCCAGCAGCCAGGGGCTGAGGGAAGGCTACACCTTC
NA	TRBV30	TRBJ1-2	NA	CAWSLGVDYGYTF	TGTGCCTGGAGTCTCGGGGTAGACTATGGCTACACCTTC
NA	TRBV6-1	TRBJ2-3	NA	CASGGLSTDTQYF	TGTGCCAGCGGGGGGCTTAGCACAGATACGCAGTATTTT
NA	TRBV7-2	TRBJ1-1	once	CASSPWWNTEAFF	TGTGCCAGCAGCCCCTGGTGGAACACTGAAGCTTTCTTT
NA	TRBV7-9	TRBJ1-1	NA	CASTDGQMNTEAFF	TGTGCCAGCACCGACGGGCAGATGAACACTGAAGCTTTCTTT
NA	TRBV7-2	TRBJ1-1	NA	CASSLWRNTEAFF	TGTGCCAGCAGCTTATGGCGGAACACTGAAGCTTTCTTT
TRBD1	TRBV5-4	TRBJ1-2	NA	CASSPGTDPNYGYTF	TGTGCCAGCAGCCCCGGGACAGATCCTAACTATGGCTACACCTTC
NA	TRBV11-2	TRBJ1-4	NA	CASSLAPTWGPSGFEKLFF	TGTGCCAGCAGCTTGGCCCCTACTTGGGGGCCCAGCGGGTTTGAAAAACTGTTTTTT
NA	TRBV9	TRBJ2-2	NA	CASSVLASNTGELFF	TGTGCCAGCAGCGTACTAGCGAGTAACACCGGGGAGCTGTTTTTT